A single sample gave rise to the 6 T cell receptor beta chains below, sequenced in a study of T-cell reconstitution after alpha-beta-depleted transplantation in children. Unique molecular identifiers were incorporated into the prepared TCRbeta library. TCRdb processed the PCR reads anew with MiXCR; each CDR3 protein has one entry. Of some 530,000 distinct CDR3 sequences in the sample, under 15% were seen once. Sequencing was performed on PBMCs from the stem cell graft donor, taken from the stem cell graft. Receptors were obtained from a human donor who donated a stem cell graft to a child with combined immunodeficiency.

This clonotype showed up many times. The genes are TRBV7-3 and TRBJ2-3; TRBD2 matches at 8 bases. This CDR3 is built from 16 residues. Germline values: CDR1 SGHTA, CDR2 FQGTGA. The J segment lost 2 bases and the V segment lost 3 bases, leaving 7 bases of the junction unmatched. As DNA, the CDR3 is TGTGCCAGCAGCTTGGGGCTAGCGGGTGCCACAGATACGCAGTATTTT. The encoded protein is CASSLGLAGATDTQYF.

This clonotype was recorded many times. V and J are TRBV12-3 or TRBV12-4 and TRBJ2-1, with TRBD2 matching over 7 bases. The V and J ends lost 6 bases and 9 bases, in that order; junction bases with no gene match: 11. The CDR3 contains 14 residues. CDR3 sequence: CASSPLGWGGEQFF. The CDR3 nucleotides are TGTGCCAGCAGCCCTTTGGGGTGGGGGGGTGAGCAGTTCTTC.

There are many counts of this clonotype. V is TRBV7-9 and J is TRBJ2-1; weak D call: TRBD1 (6 bases). Germline V gene data show CDR1 as SEHNR and CDR2 as FQNEAQ (reference sequence). The CDR3 extends over 15 amino acids. The V gene lost 7 bases and the J gene lost 0 bases, with 13 bases spanning the gap. The CDR3 coding sequence is TGTGCCAGCATCTCCGGGACAAGCTCCTACAATGAGCAGTTCTTC. This gives the protein CASISGTSSYNEQFF.

This clonotype appeared many times. The V call is TRBV7-9, the J call TRBJ2-6; D gene unclear. The germline V and J ends were trimmed by 1 base and 0 bases, with 4 bases remaining between them. The CDR3 is 15 residues long. The germline V gene encodes CDR1 SEHNR and CDR2 FQNEAQ (reference sequence). CDR3 DNA sequence: TGTGCCAGCAGCTTAGGGGTCTCTGGGGCCAACGTCCTGACTTTC. Its translation: CASSLGVSGANVLTF.

This clonotype occurred many times. The V gene is TRBV28, the J gene TRBJ2-3; 10 bases are a match to TRBD1. With V trimmed by 6 bases and J by 7 bases, 10 bases remained unmatched. Germline lookup yields CDR1 MDHEN and CDR2 SYDVKM. The length of the CDR3 is 15 residues. The CDR3 DNA reads TGTGCCAGCAGAATGGACAGGGGGTTCGTATATACGCAGTATTTT. This sequence encodes CASRMDRGFVYTQYF.

This clonotype has a handful of counts. The rearrangement uses TRBV28 and TRBJ1-1; 9 nucleotides match TRBD1. This CDR3 spans 14 amino acids. The germline gives CDR1 MDHEN, CDR2 SYDVKM. The DNA for the CDR3 is TGTGCTACGAACCCCGGGACAGGGCTCTCTGAAGCTTTCTTT. It specifies CATNPGTGLSEAFF.